The source of this T cell receptor (beta chain) is a study of blood T cells in healthy people across ages. Losses at the gene ends were 0 bases for V and 11 bases for J; bases not matched to a gene: 13. The CDR3 sequence is 15 residues long. In germline, CDR1 is DFQATT, CDR2 SNEGSKA (reference sequence). Using a J-beta primer mix together with a sample-barcoded 5' primer, a second PCR was run for about 6 to 11 cycles. Tagging of each cDNA molecule was performed by a template-switch adaptor with 12 random nucleotides. Via MiXCR, TCRdb re-called the 5' RACE reads, giving one row per CDR3 protein. Among about 570,000 distinct CDR3 sequences listed, 27% were seen once. Russia was home to the donors, healthy Caucasian individuals aged roughly 6 to 90.

Sequenced input: blood. The clonotype was recovered from a woman in her 70s in good health. This sequence joins TRBV20-1 and TRBJ1-1, with 9 bases that match TRBD1. The CDR3 loop reads CSARDFRSGQGIAFF. CDR3 bases: TGCAGTGCTAGAGATTTCCGATCCGGACAGGGGATTGCTTTCTTT.